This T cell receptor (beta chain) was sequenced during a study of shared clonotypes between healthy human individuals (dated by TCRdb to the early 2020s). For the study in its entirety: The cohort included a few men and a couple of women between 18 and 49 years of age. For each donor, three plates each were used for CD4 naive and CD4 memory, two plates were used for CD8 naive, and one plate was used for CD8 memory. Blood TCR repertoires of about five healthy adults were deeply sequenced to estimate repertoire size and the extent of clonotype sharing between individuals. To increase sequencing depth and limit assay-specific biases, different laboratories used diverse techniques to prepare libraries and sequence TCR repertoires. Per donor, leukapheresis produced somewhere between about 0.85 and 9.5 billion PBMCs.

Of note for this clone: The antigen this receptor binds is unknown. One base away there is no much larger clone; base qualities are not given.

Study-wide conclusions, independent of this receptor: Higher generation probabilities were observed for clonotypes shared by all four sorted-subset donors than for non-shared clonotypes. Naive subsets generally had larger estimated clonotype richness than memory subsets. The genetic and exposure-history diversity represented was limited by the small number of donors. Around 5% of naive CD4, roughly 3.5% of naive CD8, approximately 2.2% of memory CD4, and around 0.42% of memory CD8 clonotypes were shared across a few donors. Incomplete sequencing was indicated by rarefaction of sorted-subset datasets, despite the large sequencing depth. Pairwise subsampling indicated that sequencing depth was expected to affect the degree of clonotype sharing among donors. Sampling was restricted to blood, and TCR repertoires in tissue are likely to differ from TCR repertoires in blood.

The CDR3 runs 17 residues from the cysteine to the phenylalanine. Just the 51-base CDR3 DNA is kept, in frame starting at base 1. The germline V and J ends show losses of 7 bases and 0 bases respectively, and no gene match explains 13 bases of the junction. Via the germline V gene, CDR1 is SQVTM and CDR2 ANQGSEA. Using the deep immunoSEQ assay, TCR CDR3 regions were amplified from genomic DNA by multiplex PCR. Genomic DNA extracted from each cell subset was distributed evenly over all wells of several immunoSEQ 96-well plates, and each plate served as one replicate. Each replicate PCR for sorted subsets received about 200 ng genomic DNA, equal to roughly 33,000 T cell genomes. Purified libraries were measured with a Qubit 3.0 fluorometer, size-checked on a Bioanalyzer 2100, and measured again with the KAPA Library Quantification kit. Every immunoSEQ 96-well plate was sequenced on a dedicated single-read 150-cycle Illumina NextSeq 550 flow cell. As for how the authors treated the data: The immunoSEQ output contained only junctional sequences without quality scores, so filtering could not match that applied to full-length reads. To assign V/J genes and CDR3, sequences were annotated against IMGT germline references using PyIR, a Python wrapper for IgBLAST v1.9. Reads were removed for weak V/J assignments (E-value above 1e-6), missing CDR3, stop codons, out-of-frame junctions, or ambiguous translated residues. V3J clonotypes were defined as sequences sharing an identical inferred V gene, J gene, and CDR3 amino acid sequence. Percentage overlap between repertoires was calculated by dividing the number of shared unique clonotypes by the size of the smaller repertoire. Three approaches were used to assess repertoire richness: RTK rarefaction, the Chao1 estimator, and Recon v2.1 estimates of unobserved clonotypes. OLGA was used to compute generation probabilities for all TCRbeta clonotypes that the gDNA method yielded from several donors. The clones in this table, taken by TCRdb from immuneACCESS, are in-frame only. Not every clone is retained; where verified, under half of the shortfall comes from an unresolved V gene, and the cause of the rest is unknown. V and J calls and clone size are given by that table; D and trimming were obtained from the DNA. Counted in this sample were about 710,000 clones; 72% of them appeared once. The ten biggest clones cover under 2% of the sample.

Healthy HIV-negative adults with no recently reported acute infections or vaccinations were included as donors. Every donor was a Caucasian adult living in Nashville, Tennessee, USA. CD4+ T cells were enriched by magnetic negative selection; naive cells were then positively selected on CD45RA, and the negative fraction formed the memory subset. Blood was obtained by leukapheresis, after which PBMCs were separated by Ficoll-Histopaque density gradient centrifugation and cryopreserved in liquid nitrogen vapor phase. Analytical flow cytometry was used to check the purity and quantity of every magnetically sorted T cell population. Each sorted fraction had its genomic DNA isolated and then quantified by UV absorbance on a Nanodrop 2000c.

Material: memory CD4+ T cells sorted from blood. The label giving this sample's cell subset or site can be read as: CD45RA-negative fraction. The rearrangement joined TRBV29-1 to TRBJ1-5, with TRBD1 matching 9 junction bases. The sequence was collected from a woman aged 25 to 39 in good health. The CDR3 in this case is CSGVNSGTGNSNQPQHF. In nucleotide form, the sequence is TGCAGCGGGGTAAATTCCGGGACAGGGAATAGCAATCAGCCCCAGCATTTT.